These 20 T cell receptor beta chains came from one sample sequenced in a study of cytomegalovirus exposure and HLA in healthy donors. PCR was performed using 60 Vbeta and 13 Jbeta primers. Produced via immunoSEQ multiplex PCR; TCRdb's table is partial and in-frame only. Recorded for this sample: roughly 50,000 clones. Source material: PBMCs. All receptors come from a woman between 55 and 75 years old in good health and CMV-seropositive.

The rearrangement uses TRBV6-6 and TRBJ1-2, with a possible D match to TRBD1 (6 bases). V lost 6 bases, J lost 3 bases, and 17 bases lay in between. Germline V lookup: CDR1 MNHNY, CDR2 SVGAGI (reference sequence). The length of the CDR3 is 15 residues. The CDR3 DNA is TGTGCCAGCAGCCCCCAAGGGGGAGACTACTATGGCTACACCTTC. Its protein is CASSPQGGDYYGYTF.

The V and J genes are TRBV18 and TRBJ2-7, with 7 bases matching TRBD1. From germline, CDR1 is KGHSH and CDR2 LQKENI. The CDR3 has 15 residues. With 6 bases clipped from V and 3 bases from J, the junction kept 11 bases outside the gene matches. The CDR3 DNA reads as TGTGCCAGCTCCCACGGGACAGTGCCCTACTACGAGCAGTACTTC. Encoded protein: CASSHGTVPYYEQYF.

The rearrangement links TRBV7-6 to TRBJ2-5; tentative D call: TRBD2 (6 bases). CDR1 and CDR2 from the germline V gene are SGHVS and FNYEAQ. The V gene lost 5 bases and the J gene lost 2 bases, with 12 bases spanning the gap. The CDR3 extends over 14 amino acids. DNA for the CDR3: TGTGCCAGCAGCCTACTAGCTAATCAAGAGACCCAGTACTTC. Amino acids: CASSLLANQETQYF.

The J gene is TRBJ2-1, the V gene TRBV6-6, with 8 bases aligning to TRBD2. Germline loops: CDR1 MNHNY, CDR2 SVGAGI (reference sequence). The CDR3 is 14 residues long. V gave up 5 bases and J gave up 6 bases; unmatched junction bases: 6. The CDR3 is CASSRPGGGNEQFF. In DNA form, the CDR3 reads TGTGCCAGCAGTCGCCCCGGGGGGGGCAATGAGCAGTTCTTC.

The V and J genes are TRBV19 and TRBJ1-5; D perhaps matches TRBD1 (5 bases). Germline V gene data show CDR1 as LNHDA and CDR2 as SQIVND (reference sequence). Trimming pared 1 base from V and 9 bases from J, leaving 13 bases between. CDR3 size: 14 residues. CDR3 loop: CASSIGQGKVPQHF. The CDR3, as DNA: TGTGCCAGTAGTATAGGGCAGGGAAAGGTGCCCCAGCATTTT.

The genes are TRBV5-8 and TRBJ2-7; TRBD2 matches 11 bases. Germline CDR1 and CDR2: SGHTS and YDEGEE. This CDR3 is 17 amino acids long. V lost 4 bases to trimming and J lost 2 bases; unmatched junction nucleotides: 11. CDR3 DNA: TGTGCCAGCAGCGTGCGGCTAGCGGGGGGACGGACCTACGAGCAGTACTTC. Translation: CASSVRLAGGRTYEQYF.

This chain connects TRBV6-1 to TRBJ1-2; D is possibly TRBD1 (6 bases). CDR3 length: 14 amino acids. Trimming took 3 bases from V and 5 from J, leaving 13 bases between them. Germline V lookup: CDR1 MNHNS, CDR2 SASEGT. The CDR3 loop is CASSEGRGEYGYTF. Here the CDR3 DNA reads TGTGCCAGCAGTGAGGGCAGGGGTGAATATGGCTACACCTTC.

The chain combines TRBV4-3 with TRBJ1-1; 7 bases fit TRBD1. Germline-derived CDR1 and CDR2 are LGHNA and YSLEER. The CDR3 extends over 14 amino acids. With 5 bases clipped from V and 3 bases from J, the junction kept 6 bases outside the gene matches. The chain's CDR3 is CASSEGARDTEAFF. CDR3 sequence (DNA): TGCGCCAGCAGCGAGGGGGCTCGGGACACTGAAGCTTTCTTT.

V usage is TRBV7-6 and J usage is TRBJ2-7; 7 nucleotides line up with TRBD1. The CDR3 consists of 14 residues. Germline assignment: CDR1 SGHVS and CDR2 FNYEAQ. The V gene end was trimmed by 5 bases and the J gene end by 0 bases; junction bases not matched to a gene: 4. The CDR3 protein is CASSPRDSSYEQYF. In DNA, the CDR3 is TGTGCCAGCAGCCCTCGGGACAGCTCCTACGAGCAGTACTTC.

This chain joins TRBV29-1 and TRBJ2-5; 8 bases align to TRBD1. The ends lost 7 bases at V and 0 bases at J; junction bases unmatched: 10. There are 15 residues in the CDR3. CDR1 is SQVTM and CDR2 is ANQGSEA in the germline V gene. The CDR3 DNA sequence: TGCAGCGCTGGCGACCGGGACAGGCACCAAGAGACCCAGTACTTC. It yields the protein CSAGDRDRHQETQYF.

This sequence joins TRBV7-2 and TRBJ2-1, with TRBD2 matching 10 bases. From germline, CDR1 is SGHTA and CDR2 FQGNSA. The trim removed 5 bases at V and 0 bases at J, leaving 4 bases unmatched. The CDR3 extends over 16 amino acids. CDR3 bases: TGTGCCAGCAGCCCTATAGCGGGGGGCTCCTACAATGAGCAGTTCTTC. Protein: CASSPIAGGSYNEQFF.

The chain is built from TRBV7-9 and TRBJ2-7; weak D call: TRBD1 (6 bases). CDR1 and CDR2 (germline): SEHNR, FQNEAQ (reference sequence). CDR3 length equals 14 residues. Trimming pared 5 bases from V and 0 bases from J, leaving 11 bases between. CDR3 in DNA: TGTGCCAGCAGCCTCCAGGACAGCTCCTACGAGCAGTACTTC. Translated: CASSLQDSSYEQYF. Full variable domain (missing parts from reference TRBV7-9 and TRBJ2-7): DTGVSQNPRHKITKRGQNVTFRCDPISEHNRLYWYRQTLGQGPEFLTYFQNEAQLEKSRLLSDRFSAERPKGSFSTLEIQRTEQGDSAMYLCASSLQDSSYEQYFGPGTRLTVT.

The genes are TRBV2 and TRBJ2-6; D call uncertain. Trimming stripped 6 bases from V and 4 bases from J, with 4 bases between. The germline V gene encodes CDR1 SNHLY and CDR2 FYNNEI. There are 12 residues in the CDR3. The CDR3: CASRRGANVLTF. CDR3 DNA: TGTGCCAGCAGACGGGGGGCCAACGTCCTGACTTTC.

Points on this clone: Other nucleotide sequences from this sample produce the same CDR3. The CDR3 bases are TGTGCCAGCAGTTACGAACTACAGCAGGGCTATGGCTACACCTTC. It encodes CASSYELQQGYGYTF. This sequence joins TRBV6-5 and TRBJ1-2, with a possible D match to TRBD1 (5 bases). V lost 2 bases and J lost 4, with 14 bases in between. This CDR3 contains 15 residues. Germline lookup yields CDR1 MNHEY and CDR2 SVGAGI.

J is TRBJ2-1 and V is TRBV9; 12 positions agree with TRBD2. Trimming took 1 base from V and 8 from J; bases not matched to a gene: 7. The CDR3 length is 16 residues. CDR1 and CDR2 from the germline V gene are SGDLS and YYNGEE. DNA of the CDR3: TGTGCCAGCAGCGTATCCCTAGCGGGGGGGCTGGATGAGCAGTTCTTC. Translated: CASSVSLAGGLDEQFF.

The chain joins TRBV29-1 to TRBJ2-4; D may be TRBD1 (7 bases). Trimming cost V 3 bases and J 5 bases, with 8 bases left between them. Germline V gene sequence: CDR1 SQVTM, CDR2 ANQGSEA. The CDR3 is 12 amino acids. The CDR3 spells CSVDRGENIQYF. The CDR3 DNA follows: TGCAGCGTTGACAGGGGGGAAAACATTCAGTACTTC.

This chain uses TRBV5-1 with TRBJ1-2; D is unclear. V lost 2 bases, J lost 1 base, and 15 bases lay in between. This CDR3 comprises 16 residues. The germline V gene encodes CDR1 SGHRS and CDR2 YFSETQ. The CDR3 nucleotides are TGCGCCAGCAGCTTCCTTACAACAGAGAATAACTATGGCTACACCTTC. Translated: CASSFLTTENNYGYTF.

The chain joins TRBV6-5 to TRBJ2-5; D is unresolved. Matching the DNA end better, TRBJ2-7 makes the J call doubtful. The length of the CDR3 is 11 residues. Germline CDR1 is MNHEY and CDR2 is SVGAGI. CDR3 residues: CASSRGYEQYF. CDR3 nucleotides: TGTGCCAGCAGTCGAGGCTACGAGCAGTACTTC.

This chain uses TRBV10-3 with TRBJ2-6, with D possibly being TRBD2 (5 bases). There are 16 residues in the CDR3. Germline V CDR1 and CDR2: ENHRY, SYGVKD. Trimming took 5 bases from V and 0 from J, leaving 11 bases between them. In nucleotides, the CDR3 is TGTGCCATCAGTTTTGAGGGAAGCTCTGGGGCCAACGTCCTGACTTTC. It translates to CAISFEGSSGANVLTF.

V and J are TRBV5-6 and TRBJ2-7; possibly TRBD2 for D (6 bases). The CDR3 is 16 amino acids. The V gene's germline CDR1 is SGHDT and CDR2 YYEEEE. V was pared by 4 bases and J by 3 bases, with 20 bases between. DNA for the CDR3: TGTGCCAGCAGCCCCCCGGGGGTACTGAGACTCTACGAGCAGTACTTC. Protein product: CASSPPGVLRLYEQYF.